This paragraph reports one T cell receptor (beta chain). The antigen remains unidentified. CDR1 is KGHDR and CDR2 is SFDVKD in the germline V gene. V lost 6 bases and J 9 bases, leaving 17 bases between the germline ends. This CDR3 contains 14 residues. The sample is drawn from a study of CD8+CD57+ T cells in acquired aplastic anemia. Study summary: Sorted cells (CD4+ and CD8+) yielded DNA amounts that averaged approximately 3.1 ug. Study-wide findings and caveats: CD8+ Simpson's diversity did not differ significantly between patients and controls. Patients and controls shared 25 to 30 CD8+ CDR3 sequences.

TCR beta VDJ combinations and CDR3 sequences were profiled from genomic DNA. One entry per CDR3 protein results from TCRdb running MiXCR on the reads. This sample has 200,000 or so distinct CDR3 sequences, with around three fifths found just once. This sequence was found in a human donor with severe aplastic anemia or a healthy control (not recorded which). The rearrangement links TRBV24-1 to TRBJ2-1; D gene ambiguous. Sequenced sample: sorted CD4+, CD8+, or CD8+CD57+ T cells (not recorded which) from PBMCs. The CDR3 loop is CATSLEGSKSEQFF. As DNA, the CDR3 is TGTGCCACCAGTCTTGAAGGGTCTAAAAGTGAGCAGTTCTTC.